What follows are 21 T cell receptor beta chains derived from one specimen sequenced in a study of T cells in Graves' hyperthyroidism and ophthalmopathy. RNA transcripts served as the template for amplifying TCR beta CDR3 regions. The primer set for the first-round RT-PCR of the TCR CDR3 was HTBI. TCRdb recomputed calls from the multiplex PCR reads with MiXCR, one row per CDR3 protein. The data contain 380,000 or so distinct CDR3 sequences, under 20% of them singletons. The specimen was blood. Receptors originate from a woman aged 18-29 years with Graves' hyperthyroidism.

The V gene is TRBV4-2, the J gene TRBJ2-1, with TRBD1 matching over 8 bases. In germline, CDR1 is LGHNA, CDR2 YNFKEQ. The CDR3 totals 15 residues. V was clipped by 4 bases and J by 4 bases; unmatched bases: 6. The CDR3 is CASSPRDRTYNEQFF. The CDR3 DNA reads as TGTGCCAGCAGCCCCCGGGACAGGACTTACAATGAGCAGTTCTTC.

This clonotype was counted at least ten times. V and J are TRBV11-2 and TRBJ2-5; D possibly corresponds to TRBD2 (5 bases). The V and J ends lost 1 base and 7 bases respectively, with 10 bases between them. The CDR3 totals 13 residues. In germline, CDR1 is SGHAT, CDR2 FQNNGV. The CDR3 spells CASSLGGYGTQYF. CDR3 nucleotides: TGTGCCAGCAGCTTAGGAGGGTATGGGACCCAGTACTTC.

This clonotype was detected many times. The chain is built from TRBV20-1 and TRBJ2-5; TRBD2 aligns across 7 bases. Trimming removed 2 bases from V and 4 bases from J; junction bases left unmatched: 7. The CDR3 covers 14 residues. CDR1 is DFQATT, CDR2 SNEGSKA, per germline (reference sequence). The CDR3, as DNA: TGCAGTGCTAGATTATCGGGGGGTCGAGAGACCCAGTACTTC. Amino acid sequence: CSARLSGGRETQYF.

This chain links TRBV18 with TRBJ1-2; no clear D gene. V lost 3 bases and J lost 4, with 9 bases in between. Germline assignment: CDR1 KGHSH and CDR2 LQKENI. This CDR3 has 13 residues. DNA for the CDR3: TGTGCCAGCTCACCCCCTAACGGCTATGGCTACACCTTC. This codes for CASSPPNGYGYTF.

This clonotype showed up many times. In DNA, the CDR3 is TGCAGTGCTAGAGATTCGCGACCGGGTGGGCAGCCCCAGCATTTT. Translated: CSARDSRPGGQPQHF. The chain couples TRBV20-1 to TRBJ1-5; no definite D call. The V gene lost 0 bases and the J gene lost 7 bases, with 16 bases spanning the gap. The CDR3 length is 15 residues. Per the germline V gene, CDR1 is DFQATT and CDR2 is SNEGSKA (reference sequence).

This clonotype was detected many times. The genes are TRBV15 and TRBJ1-5; D gene ambiguous. V dropped 3 bases and J dropped 7 bases, with 10 bases sitting between them. The V gene's germline CDR1 is LNHNV and CDR2 YYDKDF (reference sequence). This CDR3 region has 13 residues. The chain's CDR3 is CATSSSTGQPQHF. In nucleotides, the CDR3 is TGTGCCACCAGCAGTAGTACGGGCCAGCCCCAGCATTTT.

This clonotype was seen ten or more times. V gene TRBV2 combines with J gene TRBJ1-1, with 9 bases fitting TRBD1. The CDR3 covers 15 residues. V lost 7 bases, J lost 2 bases, and 8 bases stayed unmatched. Germline CDR1 and CDR2: SNHLY and FYNNEI. Here the CDR3 DNA reads TGTGCCAGCAAGGCTGGGACAGGGAGAAACACTGAAGCTTTCTTT. Protein product: CASKAGTGRNTEAFF.

This clonotype appeared many times. The chain recombines TRBV6-5 with TRBJ2-7; the match to TRBD1 covers 10 bases. This CDR3 has 15 residues. Germline V gives CDR1 MNHEY, CDR2 SVGAGI. Trimming took 2 bases from V and 3 from J; bases not matched to a gene: 4. The CDR3 loop reads CASSYLGQGGYEQYF. In nucleotides, the CDR3 is TGTGCCAGCAGTTACCTAGGACAGGGGGGCTACGAGCAGTACTTC.

This clonotype was observed many times. The gene calls are TRBV5-6 and TRBJ1-5; D is unresolved. There are 15 residues in the CDR3. Germline-derived CDR1 and CDR2 are SGHDT and YYEEEE. V dropped 0 bases and J dropped 8 bases, with 15 bases sitting between them. CDR3 loop: CASSLVDDQIEPQHF. DNA for the CDR3: TGTGCCAGCAGCTTGGTGGACGACCAAATCGAGCCCCAGCATTTT.

This clonotype was observed at least ten times. The V gene is TRBV28, the J gene TRBJ2-7; D possibly corresponds to TRBD1 (5 bases). Between the trimmed V and J ends, which lost 3 bases and 0 bases, there was a span of 15 bases. There are 16 residues in the CDR3. Per the germline V gene, CDR1 is MDHEN and CDR2 is SYDVKM. This CDR3 is CASSLITGPFSYEQYF. The CDR3 bases are TGTGCCAGCAGTTTGATCACAGGACCCTTCTCCTACGAGCAGTACTTC.

This clonotype was picked up many times. V is TRBV6-1 and J is TRBJ1-5; D gene unclear. CDR3 length: 15 residues. The germline gives CDR1 MNHNS, CDR2 SASEGT. The V end lost 6 bases, the J end lost 0 bases, and 12 bases lay between the germline ends. DNA for the CDR3: TGTGCCAGCAGAGGGCAGGATTATAGCAATCAGCCCCAGCATTTT. It codes for CASRGQDYSNQPQHF.

In the case of this clonotype: The CDR3 does not close with the conserved phenylalanine or tryptophan, likely indicating a read error. The chain employs TRBV27 and TRBJ1-1; D remains unclear. Looked up from germline, CDR1 is MNHEY and CDR2 is SMNVEV (reference sequence). The length of the CDR3 is 11 residues. Between the trimmed V and J ends, which lost 7 bases and 5 bases, there was a span of 8 bases. The CDR3 here is CASTLGTEAFL. CDR3 DNA: TGTGCCAGCACCCTGGGGACTGAAGCTTTCTTG.

This clonotype was detected ten times or more. The chain is built from TRBV5-1 and TRBJ1-1; D unclear. The CDR3 is 13 residues long. Germline V gene lookup returns CDR1 SGHRS and CDR2 YFSETQ. The ends were cut back, 7 bases at V and 1 base at J, with 11 bases in the middle. For the CDR3, the DNA is TGCGCCAGCCGGAGCTGGGGGAACACTGAAGCTTTCTTT. Translation: CASRSWGNTEAFF.

This clonotype appeared many times. The V gene is TRBV5-6, the J gene TRBJ1-1; no clear D. This CDR3 comprises 13 residues. Per germline, CDR1 SGHDT and CDR2 YYEEEE. Trimming took off 4 bases at V and 4 bases at J, with 11 bases between the two ends. The CDR3 here is CASSLVFGTEAFF. CDR3 coding DNA: TGTGCCAGCAGCCTAGTCTTTGGCACTGAAGCTTTCTTT.

This clonotype appeared many times. The chain is built from TRBV6-1 and TRBJ1-2; D call uncertain. The CDR3 is 15 amino acids. The V end was cut by 7 bases, the J end by 2 bases, with 17 bases between. Germline V gene lookup returns CDR1 MNHNS and CDR2 SASEGT. The CDR3 loop is CASTPYMADNYGYTF. The CDR3 DNA sequence: TGTGCCAGCACCCCCTATATGGCGGACAACTATGGCTACACCTTC.

This clonotype came up many times. This chain links TRBV12-3 or TRBV12-4 with TRBJ2-7; D remains ambiguous. V shed 7 bases and J shed 5 bases, with 9 bases lying between them. The CDR3 runs to 11 residues. CDR3 in DNA: TGTGCCAGCACCCCAGGAGACGAGCAGTACTTC. The encoded protein is CASTPGDEQYF.

The sample holds many counts of this clonotype. The chain uses TRBV12-3 or TRBV12-4 and TRBJ1-2; D uncertain. The length of the CDR3 is 17 residues. V was pared by 4 bases and J by 5 bases, with 23 bases between. The CDR3 is CASSSKGLVGGEYGYTF. CDR3 coding DNA: TGTGCCAGCAGTTCTAAAGGTCTCGTGGGTGGGGAATATGGCTACACCTTC.

The rearrangement uses TRBV12-3 or TRBV12-4 and TRBJ2-7, with 8 bases that match TRBD1. The CDR3 contains 16 residues. Losses at the gene ends were 4 bases for V and 0 bases for J; bases not matched to a gene: 8. CDR3 nucleotides: TGTGCCAGCAGTTCTTCCCGGACAGGGCTCTCCTACGAGCAGTACTTC. Encoded protein: CASSSSRTGLSYEQYF.

This clonotype was seen ten or more times. This chain links TRBV12-3 or TRBV12-4 with TRBJ2-3; 7 bases agree with TRBD2. V trimming: 5 bases; J trimming: 2 bases; junction bases outside the gene matches: 4. The CDR3 sequence is 14 residues long. This CDR3 reads CASSNSGYTDTQYF. The CDR3 nucleotides are TGTGCCAGCAGTAATAGCGGGTACACAGATACGCAGTATTTT.

The sample holds many counts of this clonotype. The V and J genes are TRBV20-1 and TRBJ1-5, with D unclear. The length of the CDR3 is 16 residues. Trimming shortened V by 3 bases and J by 2 bases, and 17 bases separated the two germline ends. CDR1 and CDR2 (germline): DFQATT, SNEGSKA (reference sequence). The CDR3 region is CSASTLGSGGNQPQHF. The CDR3 DNA sequence: TGCAGTGCTAGTACTTTAGGGAGCGGGGGCAATCAGCCCCAGCATTTT.

This clonotype was observed at least ten times. This chain connects TRBV20-1 to TRBJ1-2; D is unresolved. The CDR3 extends over 15 amino acids. V lost 0 bases and J lost 7, with 18 bases in between. Germline CDR1 DFQATT, CDR2 SNEGSKA (reference sequence). Here the CDR3 DNA reads TGCAGTGCTAGAGAGCCCTCGGACGGAAAGGGTGGCTACACCTTC. Translation: CSAREPSDGKGGYTF.